Listed below are T cell receptor beta chains from one sample, sequenced in a study of shared clonotypes between healthy human individuals. Assay used: immunoSEQ multiplex PCR; TCRdb lists only in-frame clones, some missing. The table shows around 600,000 clones, with approximately 95% occurring only once. The material sequenced was naive CD8+ T cells sorted from blood. The receptors here all came from a young woman in good health. Each CDR3 is given with its conserved first and last residue. The D gene is left open where the match is weak. A row's size may be missing; if present it is once, few, many or a size class.

V gene	D gene	J gene	clone size	CDR3 DNA	CDR3 protein
TRBV28	.	TRBJ1-2	.	TGTGCCAGCAGTTTTGTAGATTTGCAAGGCTACACCTTC	CASSFVDLQGYTF
TRBV29-1	.	TRBJ2-1	.	TGCAGCGTTGAACGCAGGGATGGTATTGAGCAGTTCTTC	CSVERRDGIEQFF
TRBV4-1	.	TRBJ1-4	.	TGCGCCAGCAGCGGGCGGGGACGGGAGGAGGAAAAACTGTTTTTT	CASSGRGREEEKLFF
TRBV5-3	.	TRBJ1-5	.	TGTGCCAGCAGCCGGGGGCTAAGTCAGCCCCAGCATTTT	CASSRGLSQPQHF
TRBV6-5	TRBD1	TRBJ1-5	.	TGTGCCAGCAGTGCCGACAGGGAGGGTTTTCAGCCCCAGCATTTT	CASSADREGFQPQHF
TRBV5-1	.	TRBJ1-1	.	TGCGCCAGCAGCTTGACAGGTCCTGAAGCTTTCTTT	CASSLTGPEAFF
TRBV27	TRBD1	TRBJ1-6	.	TGTGCCAGCAGCACAGGGGGCAGTAATTCACCCCTCCACTTT	CASSTGGSNSPLHF
TRBV28	.	TRBJ2-7	.	TGTGCCAGCAGTTTAAGGGCCTACGAGCAGTACTTC	CASSLRAYEQYF
TRBV2	.	TRBJ2-3	.	TGTGCCAGCAGATCGCCGGACACAGATACGCAGTATTTT	CASRSPDTDTQYF
TRBV12-5	TRBD2	TRBJ2-1	.	TGTGCTAGTGCCTTCTCGGGACTAGCGGGACCCTACAATGAGCAGTTCTTC	CASAFSGLAGPYNEQFF
TRBV28	.	TRBJ2-7	.	TGTGCCAGCAGTCCCACCGGGAGCTCCTACGAGCAGTACTTC	CASSPTGSSYEQYF
TRBV10-3	TRBD2	TRBJ2-2	.	TGTGCCATCAGTGACCCCGGGACTAGCGGGAGAACCGGGGAGCTGTTTTTT	CAISDPGTSGRTGELFF
TRBV4-1	TRBD1	TRBJ1-1	.	TGCGCCAGCAGCCTGGGACAGGGGGCTGTAGAAGCTTTCTTT	CASSLGQGAVEAFF
TRBV5-1	.	TRBJ1-2	.	TGCGCCAGCAGCGACCCGGGGGGAAACTATGGCTACACCTTC	CASSDPGGNYGYTF
TRBV29-1	.	TRBJ2-1	once	TGCAGCGTTGAAAGGCGCAATGAGCAGTTCTTC	CSVERRNEQFF
TRBV27	.	TRBJ2-7	.	TGTGCCAGCAGTTTAAACCCCGTAAGCCACGAGCAGTACTTC	CASSLNPVSHEQYF
TRBV11-2	TRBD1	TRBJ2-2	once	TGTGCCAGCAGCTTCGAGGGGGCGGGCACCGGGGAGCTGTTTTTT	CASSFEGAGTGELFF
TRBV4-1	.	TRBJ2-3	.	TGCGCCAGCAGCCAGCGACCTGAGACCAGCACAGATACGCAGTATTTT	CASSQRPETSTDTQYF
TRBV10-2	.	TRBJ2-7	.	TGCGCCAGCAGTGAGTCGCCCGATTGGTACGAGCAGTACTTC	CASSESPDWYEQYF
TRBV27	TRBD2	TRBJ2-7	.	TGTGCCAGCAGTTTCTCTAGCGGGACGCTCCAGTACGAGCAGTACTTC	CASSFSSGTLQYEQYF
TRBV10-3	.	TRBJ2-7	.	TGTGCCATCAGTGAAACTAGCAGAGATTACGAGCAGTACTTC	CAISETSRDYEQYF
TRBV10-3	.	TRBJ1-1	.	TGTGCCATCAGTGCCTTAGAGGGGGGGAGGAACACTGAAGCTTTCTTT	CAISALEGGRNTEAFF
TRBV2	TRBD1	TRBJ2-1	.	TGTGCCAGGGGCCTGGGGACAGGGAAGGGCTCCTACAATGAGCAGTTCTTC	CARGLGTGKGSYNEQFF
TRBV4-1	.	TRBJ2-1	.	TGCGCCAGCAGCCAAGGGAGACGCGACAATGAGCAGTTCTTC	CASSQGRRDNEQFF
TRBV11-2	.	TRBJ2-7	once	TGTGCCAGCAGCTTAGCAGGGGCGGGGGAGCAGTACTTC	CASSLAGAGEQYF
TRBV5-1	TRBD1	TRBJ1-1	.	TGCGCCAGCAGCTTGGTGGCAGGGGGCCTCCCTGAAGCTTTCTTT	CASSLVAGGLPEAFF
TRBV9	.	TRBJ2-2	.	TGTGCCAGCAGCGTAAATAGGCCTACTCCCGGGGAGCTGTTTTTT	CASSVNRPTPGELFF
TRBV5-4	.	TRBJ2-2	.	TGTGCCAGCAGCTTGACAGGGAGGGAGCTGTTTTTT	CASSLTGRELFF
TRBV7-9	.	TRBJ2-1	.	TGTGCCAGCAGCCCGGGCGGCAACAATGAGCAGTTCTTC	CASSPGGNNEQFF
TRBV7-9	TRBD1	TRBJ1-1	.	TGTGCCAGCAGCACCCTGACAGGGATGAACACTGAAGCTTTCTTT	CASSTLTGMNTEAFF
TRBV5-6	TRBD1	TRBJ2-7	once	TGTGCCAGCAGCCAGGGACAGGGTATCTCCTACGAGCAGTACTTC	CASSQGQGISYEQYF
TRBV5-1	.	TRBJ2-7	.	TGCGCCAGCAGCTTCGGACAGGGGGAAGTTAGCGGGAGCTACGAGCAGTACTTC	CASSFGQGEVSGSYEQYF
TRBV28	TRBD2	TRBJ2-1	.	TGTGCCAGCAGTTGGCTAGCGGGTTACAATGAGCAGTTCTTC	CASSWLAGYNEQFF
TRBV11-2	TRBD1	TRBJ2-7	.	TGTGCCAGCAGCCACGGGACAGGTGGGGAACGAGAGCAGTACTTC	CASSHGTGGEREQYF
TRBV25-1	TRBD2	TRBJ2-1	.	TGTGCCAGCAGCCGGGGACTAGCGGGAGGGAATGAGCAGTTCTTC	CASSRGLAGGNEQFF
TRBV5-6	TRBD2	TRBJ2-1	once	TGTGCCAGCAGCTTGCGCAGGACTAGTCCCTACAATGAGCAGTTCTTC	CASSLRRTSPYNEQFF
TRBV4-2	TRBD2	TRBJ2-1	.	TGTGCCAGCAGCCATGAAGCGGGAGGAGTGGATGAGCAGTTCTTC	CASSHEAGGVDEQFF
TRBV10-3	.	TRBJ2-7	.	TGTGCCATCAGCGGAGACTCCTACGAGCAGTACTTC	CAISGDSYEQYF
TRBV6-1	.	TRBJ2-7	once	TGTGCCAGCAGTGAGGGCAGTCTCTACGAGCAGTACTTC	CASSEGSLYEQYF
TRBV13	TRBD2	TRBJ2-7	.	TGTGCCAGCAGCCCGGGACTAGCGCGCTCCTACGAGCAGTACTTC	CASSPGLARSYEQYF
TRBV7-6	TRBD1	TRBJ2-1	.	TGTGCCAGCAGCCCAGAATTAGTCCAGACAGGGGTCACTAGGAATGAGCAGTTCTTC	CASSPELVQTGVTRNEQFF
TRBV11-2	.	TRBJ2-7	.	TGTGCCAGCAGCTTAGCGTTGGGGGCCGCAGACGAGCAGTACTTC	CASSLALGAADEQYF
TRBV7-6	.	TRBJ2-3	.	TGTGCCAGCAGCTTACCAGGACAGAGCACAGATACGCAGTATTTT	CASSLPGQSTDTQYF
TRBV19	.	TRBJ2-7	.	TGTGCCAGTAGTATAACAGGTGCTGGCTACGAGCAGTACTTC	CASSITGAGYEQYF
TRBV7-9	TRBD2	TRBJ2-1	.	TGTGCCAGCAGCTCCTGGGGACTAGCGGGCTACAATGAGCAGTTCTTC	CASSSWGLAGYNEQFF
TRBV6-1	TRBD1	TRBJ1-3	.	TGTGCCACCCCTGGACAGGGGGCAGGAGGAAACACCATATATTTT	CATPGQGAGGNTIYF
TRBV19	.	TRBJ2-7	.	TGTGCCAGTAGTATATCCGGGGTCGGACGATTTGACGAGCAGTACTTC	CASSISGVGRFDEQYF
TRBV19	.	TRBJ1-1	.	TGTGCCAGTAGTATTTCGCTGGGAGGGTCTGAAGCTTTCTTT	CASSISLGGSEAFF
TRBV29-1	TRBD1	TRBJ1-2	once	TGCAGCGTTCGACAGGGTAATGGCTACACCTTC	CSVRQGNGYTF
TRBV28	TRBD1	TRBJ2-7	once	TGTGCCAGCAGTCCGTGGACAGGGGGCGCCCACGAGCAGTACTTC	CASSPWTGGAHEQYF
TRBV19	TRBD1	TRBJ2-7	once	TGTGCCAGTAGTGGAGACAGGGGTCCATGGTACGAGCAGTACTTC	CASSGDRGPWYEQYF
TRBV9	.	TRBJ1-3	.	TGTGCCAGCAGCGTCGGTGGCGGGGGAAACACCATATATTTT	CASSVGGGGNTIYF
TRBV6-5	TRBD2	TRBJ2-7	.	TGTGCCAGCAGTCCCACGGCGGGAGGCCACTACGAGCAGTACTTC	CASSPTAGGHYEQYF
TRBV30	.	TRBJ2-7	.	TGTGCCTGGAGTGTAGGGACTTATTCCTACGAGCAGTACTTC	CAWSVGTYSYEQYF
TRBV27	TRBD1	TRBJ1-2	.	TGTGCCAGCAGTTTCGGACAGGACTATGGCTACACCTTC	CASSFGQDYGYTF
TRBV2	.	TRBJ1-5	.	TGTGCCAGCAGTGGCCGGGGGAATAGCAATCAGCCCCAGCATTTT	CASSGRGNSNQPQHF
TRBV6-6	.	TRBJ1-5	.	TGTGCCAGCAGTCCGGCGCTCAATCAGCCCCAGCATTTT	CASSPALNQPQHF